This TCR beta chain was captured by sequencing in a study of shared clonotypes between healthy human individuals (dated by TCRdb to 2020 to 2022). Notes on the research overall: Three men and a couple of women, aged 18 to 49 years, made up the cohort. For each donor, CD4 naive and CD4 memory were each given three plates, CD8 naive was given two plates, and CD8 memory was given one plate. Between about 0.9 and 10 billion PBMCs per donor were obtained by leukapheresis. To estimate repertoire size and how much clonotypes are shared between individuals, the study performed deep sequencing of blood TCR repertoires from roughly five healthy adults. Different laboratories and diverse techniques were used to prepare libraries and sequence TCR repertoires, to increase sequencing depth and limit assay-specific biases.

In the case of this clone: Its antigen remains undetermined. No much larger clone is present one base from it, and per-base qualities are unavailable.

V loses 1 base, J loses 0 bases, and the germline ends lie 13 bases apart. Counted from cysteine to phenylalanine, this CDR3 has 18 amino acids. Only the CDR3 region is kept as DNA, spanning 54 bases read in frame from base 1. CDR1 SGHVS and CDR2 FQNEAQ were looked up in the germline V gene. Study-level results and caveats: Even with the large sequencing depth, rarefaction of the sorted-subset datasets indicated that sequencing was incomplete. Based on pairwise subsampling, the degree of clonotype sharing among donors was expected to be affected by sequencing depth. About 5% of naive CD4, around 4% of naive CD8, approximately 2% of memory CD4, and about 0.4% of memory CD8 clonotypes were shared across several donors. Compared with non-shared clonotypes, the clonotypes found in all four sorted-subset donors had higher generation probabilities. Only blood was sampled, and tissue TCR repertoires likely differ from those in blood. Naive subsets generally had larger estimated clonotype richness than memory subsets. Because the study included a small number of donors, the genetic and exposure-history diversity represented was limited.

Using the deep immunoSEQ assay, TCR CDR3 regions were amplified from genomic DNA by multiplex PCR. Genomic DNA extracted from each cell subset was distributed evenly over all wells of several immunoSEQ 96-well plates, and each plate served as one replicate. For sorted subsets, 200 ng of genomic DNA, equivalent to 30,000 or so T cell genomes, went into each replicate PCR. The purified libraries were quantified using a Qubit 3.0 fluorometer, sized with a Bioanalyzer 2100, and then quantified again using the KAPA Library Quantification kit. Every immunoSEQ 96-well plate was sequenced on a dedicated single-read 150-cycle Illumina NextSeq 550 flow cell. In the source study's methods: Because only junctional sequences without quality scores were contained in the immunoSEQ output, filtering matching that applied to full-length reads could not be performed. To assign V/J genes and CDR3, sequences were annotated against IMGT germline references using PyIR, a Python wrapper for IgBLAST v1.9. Any read was removed if the V/J assignment was weak (E-value above 1e-6), the CDR3 was missing, or the read contained stop codons, out-of-frame junctions, or ambiguous translated residues. V3J clonotypes were defined by identical inferred V gene, J gene, and CDR3 amino acid sequence. To compute the percentage overlap between repertoires, the number of shared unique clonotypes was divided by the size of the smaller repertoire. Repertoire richness was assessed with RTK rarefaction, the Chao1 estimator, and Recon v2.1 estimates of unobserved clonotypes. Generation probabilities were computed with OLGA for all TCRbeta clonotypes obtained by the gDNA method from a handful of donors. Drawn from immuneACCESS, this table holds only the in-frame rearrangements with V and J called that TCRdb kept. Clones are partly lost; checked studies trace under half to an unresolved V gene and leave the rest unexplained. D and trimming come from the DNA, and the V and J calls and clone size come from that table. The table for this sample lists millions of clones; about 92% of them were counted only once. The top ten clones comprise around 1.7% of the sample.

CD8 naive samples were obtained by positive selection for CCR7 among CD45RO-negative cells, yielding a CD45RA+CCR7+ population from which TemRA cells were excluded. The donors were healthy, HIV-negative adults with no recently reported acute infections or vaccinations. Every donor was a Caucasian adult residing in Nashville, Tennessee, USA. After blood collection by leukapheresis, PBMCs were isolated using Ficoll-Histopaque density gradient centrifugation and then cryopreserved in the vapor phase of liquid nitrogen. Analytical flow cytometry was used to check the purity and quantity of each magnetically sorted T cell population. From each sorted fraction, genomic DNA was isolated and quantified by UV absorbance on a Nanodrop 2000c.

The TCR comes from a man aged 18-30 years in good health. Some clones in this sample may be carry-over from other donors' samples. The sequence is built from TRBV7-8 and TRBJ2-6; the D gene lacks a confident call. The sample taken for sequencing was naive CD8+ T cells from PBMCs. The sample's cell subset or site label, decoded: CD45RA+CCR7+. CDR3 loop: CASSLGAGQLSGANVLTF. The DNA reads TGTGCCAGCAGCTTAGGGGCAGGCCAACTCTCTGGGGCCAACGTCCTGACTTTC. With all but the CDR3 taken from the reference TRBV7-8 and TRBJ2-6 genes, the full variable domain is: GAGVSQSPRYKVAKRGQDVALRCDPISGHVSLFWYQQALGQGPEFLTYFQNEAQLDKSGLPSDRFFAERPEGSVSTLKIQRTQQEDSAVYLCASSLGAGQLSGANVLTFGAGSRLTVL.